The present entry profiles one T cell receptor (beta chain) with its context. What it binds is unknown. Using its own MiXCR run on the 5' RACE reads, TCRdb lists one record per CDR3 protein. The sample lists 250,000 to 350,000 distinct CDR3 sequences; less than 25% were seen once. These data belong to a study of CD8 T cells in ankylosing spondylitis. Study findings and constraints: Reportedly, matched ankylosing spondylitis synovial fluid was significantly enriched for disease-linked clones.

This CDR3 is 12 amino acids long. Per the germline V gene, CDR1 is SGHAT and CDR2 is FQNNGV. Between the trimmed V and J ends, which lost 5 bases and 9 bases, there was a span of 13 bases. The sequencing sample was made of blood, either unsorted or a sorted T cell fraction (not recorded which). This rearrangement joins TRBV11-2 to TRBJ2-5; a weak D match, TRBD2 (5 bases). The clonotype originates from a female donor with ankylosing spondylitis or in good health (not recorded which). The CDR3 DNA follows: TGTGCCAGCAGCCCGGACTTGTGGCCCCAGTACTTC. It is translated as CASSPDLWPQYF.